This is a list of T cell receptor beta chains from one sample in a study of cytomegalovirus exposure and HLA in healthy donors. Profiling relied on immunoSEQ multiplex PCR, and the TCRdb table lists in-frame clones only, not all of them. The table lists approximately 220,000 clones, around 87% of them singletons. Sequencing used PBMCs. These receptor sequences come from a young man in good health and CMV-seronegative. CDR3s leave out the opening cysteine and the closing phenylalanine or tryptophan.

>TRBJ1-6|TRBV28
ASRRQGIYNSPLH
>TRBJ1-1|TRBV9
ASSVVAGGTTEAF
>TRBJ2-7|TRBV30
AWSIPRINYEQY
>TRBJ2-3|TRBV29-1
SVVGGTGGTDTQY
>TRBJ2-7|TRBV7-9
ASSHSTGFYEQY
>TRBJ1-2|TRBV6-1
ASSEIGGLTHGYT
>TRBJ2-2|TRBV5-4
ASSLGRDRANTGELF
>TRBJ2-7|TRBV2
ASSEQGLAGAGCD
>TRBJ1-2|TRBV27
ASSLWGQGDGYT
>TRBJ2-1|TRBV29-1
SVERDRSYNEQF
>TRBJ1-2|TRBV7-2
ASSLVTGGYGYT
>TRBJ2-7|TRBV6-1
ASSQTGSSYEQY
>TRBJ1-1|TRBV30
AWNGGGTEAF
>TRBJ2-7|TRBV2
ASSLSGRDYEQY
>TRBJ2-3|TRBV27
ASRPQGGTDTQY
>TRBJ1-1|TRBV15
ATSRTRQRTEAF
>TRBJ1-6|TRBV29-1
SVRGGTGHSPLH
>TRBJ1-4|TRBV19
ASSITGDVEKLF
>TRBJ2-7|TRBV14
ASSQLLISGEQY
>TRBJ2-1|TRBV5-1
ASSYRELSPFDEQF
>TRBJ2-2|TRBV14
ASSLGLRAGELF
>TRBJ2-3|TRBV15
ATSRDSVKGAGDTQY
>TRBJ2-1|TRBV19
ASSLTSGITGQF
>TRBJ2-3|TRBV14
ASSQPLAGTDTQY